Each of the 20 T cell receptor beta chains below was sequenced from the same sample in a study of blood T cells in healthy people across ages. Through a sample-barcoded 5' primer and a J-beta primer mix, a second PCR was run for roughly 7 to 11 cycles. TCRdb reprocessed the 5' RACE reads with MiXCR, giving one entry per CDR3 protein. Among some 900,000 distinct CDR3 sequences, 25% to 35% were seen once, and the ten largest hold about 18%. Sample: blood. All receptors derive from a woman at least 80 years old in good health.

There are a few counts of this clonotype. This chain uses TRBV2 with TRBJ2-5, with D maybe TRBD2 (5 bases). The germline gives CDR1 SNHLY, CDR2 FYNNEI. V shed 0 bases and J shed 5 bases, with 16 bases lying between them. This CDR3 comprises 16 residues. The CDR3 sequence: CASSEALRGSRETQYF. The CDR3 DNA reads as TGTGCCAGCAGTGAAGCGCTTCGGGGTTCGAGGGAGACCCAGTACTTC.

This rearrangement joins TRBV9 to TRBJ2-1; 8 nucleotides match TRBD2. V lost 3 bases to trimming and J lost 6 bases; unmatched junction nucleotides: 8. Germline CDR1 SGDLS, CDR2 YYNGEE. The CDR3 runs to 15 residues. This CDR3 reads CASSAGTGGVNEQFF. The CDR3 DNA follows: TGTGCCAGCAGCGCCGGGACCGGGGGGGTCAATGAGCAGTTCTTC. The variable domain in full, with the rest retrieved from reference TRBV9 and TRBJ2-1, is DSGVTQTPKHLITATGQRVTLRCSPRSGDLSVYWYQQSLDQGLQFLIQYYNGEERAKGNILERFSAQQFPDLHSELNLSSLELGDSALYFCASSAGTGGVNEQFFGPGTRLTVL.

This chain links TRBV12-3 or TRBV12-4 with TRBJ1-1; D is uncertain. This CDR3 region has 16 residues. V dropped 7 bases and J dropped 1 base, with 19 bases sitting between them. The CDR3 coding sequence is TGTGCCAGCATTCCGCCCCTAGGTCCCCGGAACACTGAAGCTTTCTTT. Translating gives CASIPPLGPRNTEAFF.

In this sample, this clonotype turned up many times. The rearrangement links TRBV20-1 to TRBJ2-1, with D perhaps TRBD1 or TRBD2 (5 bases each). V was shortened by 4 bases and J by 4 bases, with 14 bases between the two germline ends. Germline loops: CDR1 DFQATT, CDR2 SNEGSKA (reference sequence). The CDR3 is 14 amino acids. The CDR3 DNA sequence: TGCAGTGCTACCGGGACGCATTTATACAATGAGCAGTTCTTC. The encoded protein is CSATGTHLYNEQFF.

This clonotype was detected ten times or more. V and J are TRBV27 and TRBJ2-4, with D hard to call. Trimming stripped 5 bases from V and 6 bases from J, with 14 bases between. The CDR3 loop spans 14 amino acids. In germline, CDR1 is MNHEY, CDR2 SMNVEV (reference sequence). CDR3 sequence reads: CASSPTPAANIQYF. CDR3 sequence (DNA): TGTGCCAGCAGTCCGACACCTGCGGCAAACATTCAGTACTTC.

This clonotype was seen many times. The chain joins TRBV5-1 to TRBJ2-7; TRBD1 matches at 9 bases. Germline CDR1 is SGHRS and CDR2 is YFSETQ. Germline trimming cut 4 bases from V and 0 bases from J; bases unmatched to any gene: 5. The CDR3 sequence is 15 residues long. The CDR3 sequence is CASSPGTGSSYEQYF. The DNA for the CDR3 is TGCGCCAGCAGCCCCGGGACAGGGAGCTCCTACGAGCAGTACTTC.

This clonotype was recorded at least ten times. This chain joins TRBV5-1 and TRBJ1-2; possible D gene TRBD1, 5 bases. Looked up from germline, CDR1 is SGHRS and CDR2 is YFSETQ. The CDR3 loop spans 15 amino acids. The V and J ends lost 0 bases and 1 base respectively, with 10 bases between them. CDR3 loop: CASSLEARVNYGYTF. The DNA for the CDR3 is TGCGCCAGCAGCTTGGAGGCCAGGGTTAACTATGGCTACACCTTC. Combining the CDR3 with reference TRBV5-1 and TRBJ1-2 gives the whole variable domain KAGVTQTPRYLIKTRGQQVTLSCSPISGHRSVSWYQQTPGQGLQFLFEYFSETQRNKGNFPGRFSGRQFSNSRSEMNVSTLELGDSALYLCASSLEARVNYGYTFGSGTRLTVV.

The CDR3 bases are TGTGCCAGCACCTCCGACAGAAACTCCTACGAGCAGTACTTC. As protein: CASTSDRNSYEQYF. This rearrangement joins TRBV7-2 to TRBJ2-7, with D possibly being TRBD1 (5 bases). Germline values: CDR1 SGHTA, CDR2 FQGNSA. V was clipped by 7 bases and J by 0 bases, with 13 bases between them. The CDR3 covers 14 residues.

The count of this clonotype is one. V usage is TRBV28 and J usage is TRBJ2-7; D is perhaps TRBD1 (5 bases). Germline CDR1 reads MDHEN; CDR2 reads SYDVKM. Trimming left V 3 bases short and J 4 bases short, with 10 bases between. The CDR3 runs to 13 residues. This chain's CDR3 is CASSLSGYYEQYF. DNA of the CDR3: TGTGCCAGCAGTTTGTCAGGGTATTACGAGCAGTACTTC.

The rearrangement links TRBV11-3 to TRBJ2-3, with TRBD2 as a possible D gene (7 bases). The length of the CDR3 is 17 residues. V shed 4 bases and J shed 4 bases, with 21 bases lying between them. Germline V gives CDR1 SGHNT, CDR2 YENEEA. The CDR3 nucleotides are TGTGCCAGCAGCTCTACCCGGGGGGCCGGGTTGTCAGATACGCAGTATTTT. As protein: CASSSTRGAGLSDTQYF.

Regarding this clonotype: Given a much more abundant clone one base away, this may be a read error. The chain is built from TRBV7-2 and TRBJ2-4; 9 bases are shared with TRBD2. V trimming: 6 bases; J trimming: 13 bases; junction bases outside the gene matches: 16. The CDR3 extends over 15 amino acids. CDR1 and CDR2 from the germline V gene are SGHTA and FQGNSA. CDR3 amino acids: CASRRTSALGNEQYF. The CDR3 nucleotides read TGTGCCAGCAGACGGACTAGCGCTTTGGGCAATGAGCAGTACTTC.

This clonotype was observed at least ten times. The V and J genes are TRBV12-3 or TRBV12-4 and TRBJ1-1; no clear D gene. There are 14 residues in the CDR3. The ends were cut back, 3 bases at V and 0 bases at J, with 8 bases in the middle. The CDR3: CASSFRQMNTEAFF. The DNA for the CDR3 is TGTGCCAGCAGTTTCAGGCAGATGAACACTGAAGCTTTCTTT.

V and J are TRBV10-1 and TRBJ2-5; D possibly corresponds to TRBD1 (5 bases). In germline, CDR1 is WNHNN, CDR2 SYGVQD (reference sequence). The CDR3 consists of 13 residues. V was cut by 6 bases and J by 2 bases, with 10 bases left in between. In nucleotides, the CDR3 is TGCGCCAGCAGGGTTGGGGCACAAGAGACCCAGTACTTC. Its protein is CASRVGAQETQYF.

The gene calls are TRBV25-1 and TRBJ1-1; D is perhaps TRBD1 (5 bases). Trimming removed 0 bases from V and 4 bases from J, with 15 bases in between. Germline loops: CDR1 MGHDK, CDR2 SYGVNS. The CDR3 consists of 16 residues. The DNA of the CDR3 is TGTGCCAGCAGTGAATATCGGGGGGTCGAAGGCACTGAAGCTTTCTTT. Protein sequence: CASSEYRGVEGTEAFF.

A word on this clonotype: Germline and junction disagree at one end, which may indicate a read error. The chain is built from TRBV3-1 and TRBJ1-2; 9 positions match TRBD1. The CDR3 covers 15 residues. Germline V gene data show CDR1 as LGHDT and CDR2 as YNNKEL (reference sequence). CDR3 amino acids: CASSQTGQGNYDYTF. The CDR3 region has the DNA TGTGCCAGCAGCCAGACCGGACAGGGGAACTATGACTACACCTTC.

The chain recombines TRBV2 with TRBJ1-3, with TRBD1 matching over 9 bases. This CDR3 comprises 13 residues. From germline, CDR1 is SNHLY and CDR2 FYNNEI. V dropped 10 bases and J dropped 2; count of bases not matched to a gene: 3. CDR3 amino acids: CATRQGAGNTIYF. The CDR3 bases are TGTGCCACCAGACAGGGGGCTGGAAACACCATATATTTT.

This clonotype was observed a handful of times. V gene TRBV5-1 combines with J gene TRBJ2-5; TRBD2 matches at 9 bases. Germline assignment: CDR1 SGHRS and CDR2 YFSETQ. CDR3 length equals 15 residues. J lost 4 bases, V lost 1 base, and 5 bases had no gene match. As DNA, the CDR3 is TGCGCCAGCAGCTTGTTAGCGGGGGCCGTAGAGACCCAGTACTTC. Translated: CASSLLAGAVETQYF.

The CDR3 nucleotides read TGTGCCAGCCCTCCGAGACAGGGGTATGAGCAGTTCTTC. Encoded protein: CASPPRQGYEQFF. The V call is TRBV21-1, the J call TRBJ2-1; the table's D call, TRBD1, was not checked against the DNA. TRBV21-1 is given as a pseudogene. The CDR3 consists of 13 residues.

This clonotype was counted at least ten times. CDR3 bases: TGTGCCAGCAGTGATGAGATACAGTACTTC. Protein product: CASSDEIQYF. V is TRBV6-1 and J is TRBJ2-4; D is undetermined. Germline-derived CDR1 and CDR2 are MNHNS and SASEGT. The CDR3 has 10 residues. The V and J ends lost 3 bases and 13 bases respectively, with 7 bases between them.

The chain recombines TRBV4-3 with TRBJ2-7; 14 bases fit TRBD2. This CDR3 has 16 residues. The germline CDR1 and CDR2 sequences are LGHNA and YSLEER. V gave up 4 bases and J gave up 7 bases; unmatched junction bases: 9. CDR3 in DNA: TGCGCCAGCAGCCTCGTAGGGACTAGCGGGGGTCGGGAGCAGTACTTC. Its protein is CASSLVGTSGGREQYF.